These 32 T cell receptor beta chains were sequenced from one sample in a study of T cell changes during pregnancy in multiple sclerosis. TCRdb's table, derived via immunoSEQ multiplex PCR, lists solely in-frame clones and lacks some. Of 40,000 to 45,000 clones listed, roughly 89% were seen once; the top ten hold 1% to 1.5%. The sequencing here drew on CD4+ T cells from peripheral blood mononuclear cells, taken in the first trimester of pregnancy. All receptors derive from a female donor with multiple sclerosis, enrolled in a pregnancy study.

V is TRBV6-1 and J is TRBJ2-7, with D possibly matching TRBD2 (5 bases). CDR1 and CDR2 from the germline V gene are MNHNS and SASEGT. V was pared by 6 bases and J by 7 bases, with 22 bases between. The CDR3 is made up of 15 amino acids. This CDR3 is CASSGFSGPLGEQYF. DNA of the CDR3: TGTGCCAGCAGCGGGTTCAGCGGACCACTAGGAGAGCAGTACTTC.

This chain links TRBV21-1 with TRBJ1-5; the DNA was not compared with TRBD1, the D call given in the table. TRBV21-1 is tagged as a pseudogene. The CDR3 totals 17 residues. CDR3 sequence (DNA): TGTGCCAGCAGCAAAAAGGGGTGTGGGGTAGACAATCAGCCCCAGCATTTT. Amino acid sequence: CASSKKGCGVDNQPQHF.

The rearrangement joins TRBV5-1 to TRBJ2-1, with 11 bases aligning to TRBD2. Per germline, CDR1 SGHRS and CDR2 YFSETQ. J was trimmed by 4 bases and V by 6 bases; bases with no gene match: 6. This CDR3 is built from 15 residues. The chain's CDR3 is CASTPGLAAYNEQFF. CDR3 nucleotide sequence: TGCGCCAGCACCCCGGGACTAGCGGCTTACAATGAGCAGTTCTTC.

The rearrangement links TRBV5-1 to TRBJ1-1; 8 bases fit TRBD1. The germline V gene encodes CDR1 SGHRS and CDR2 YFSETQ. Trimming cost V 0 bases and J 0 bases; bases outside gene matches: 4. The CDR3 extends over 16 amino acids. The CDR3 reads CASSLGAGGLNTEAFF. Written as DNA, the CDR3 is TGCGCCAGCAGCTTGGGAGCAGGGGGCCTGAACACTGAAGCTTTCTTT.

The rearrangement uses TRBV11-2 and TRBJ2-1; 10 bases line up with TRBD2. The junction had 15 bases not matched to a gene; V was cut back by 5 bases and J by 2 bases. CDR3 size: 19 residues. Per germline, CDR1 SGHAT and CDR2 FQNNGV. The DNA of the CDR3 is TGTGCCAGCAGCATACGAGGGCTAGCGGGAGTAAATACCTACAATGAGCAGTTCTTC. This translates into CASSIRGLAGVNTYNEQFF.

The CDR3 reads CASTGAGGTDTQYF. CDR3 in DNA: TGCGCCAGCACCGGAGCGGGAGGCACAGATACGCAGTATTTT. The J gene is TRBJ2-3, the V gene TRBV5-1; TRBD2 aligns across 8 bases. CDR1 and CDR2 (germline): SGHRS, YFSETQ. V shed 6 bases, J shed 1 base, and the junction held 4 bases outside the gene matches. The CDR3 sequence is 14 residues long. The full variable domain, completed using reference TRBV5-1 and TRBJ2-3, is KAGVTQTPRYLIKTRGQQVTLSCSPISGHRSVSWYQQTPGQGLQFLFEYFSETQRNKGNFPGRFSGRQFSNSRSEMNVSTLELGDSALYLCASTGAGGTDTQYFGPGTRLTVL.

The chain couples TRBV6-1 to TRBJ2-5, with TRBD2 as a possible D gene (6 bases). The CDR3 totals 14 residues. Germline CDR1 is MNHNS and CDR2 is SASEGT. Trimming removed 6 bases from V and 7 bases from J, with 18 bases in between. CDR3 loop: CASRPGTAVGTQYF. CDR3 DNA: TGTGCCAGCAGACCAGGGACTGCCGTGGGGACCCAGTACTTC.

The CDR3 DNA is TGTGCCAGCAGTGCAGGGGATGAGCAGTACTTC. Its protein is CASSAGDEQYF. The V and J genes are TRBV28 and TRBJ2-7, with D tentatively TRBD1 (6 bases). CDR1 and CDR2 from the germline V gene are MDHEN and SYDVKM. Trimming removed 5 bases from V and 7 bases from J, with 9 bases in between. The CDR3 extends over 11 amino acids.

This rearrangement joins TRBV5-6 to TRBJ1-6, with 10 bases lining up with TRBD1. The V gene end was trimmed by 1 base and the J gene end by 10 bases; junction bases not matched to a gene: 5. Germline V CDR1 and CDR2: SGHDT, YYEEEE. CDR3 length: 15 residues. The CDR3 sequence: CASSLWDRGVSPLHF. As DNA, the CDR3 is TGTGCCAGCAGCTTGTGGGACAGGGGTGTCTCACCCCTCCACTTT.

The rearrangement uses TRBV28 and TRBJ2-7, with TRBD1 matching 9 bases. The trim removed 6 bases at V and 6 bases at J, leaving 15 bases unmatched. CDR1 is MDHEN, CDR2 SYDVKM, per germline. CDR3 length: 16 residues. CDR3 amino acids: CASSAGWGTGRIEQYF. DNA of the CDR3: TGTGCCAGCAGCGCCGGTTGGGGGACAGGGAGGATCGAGCAGTACTTC.

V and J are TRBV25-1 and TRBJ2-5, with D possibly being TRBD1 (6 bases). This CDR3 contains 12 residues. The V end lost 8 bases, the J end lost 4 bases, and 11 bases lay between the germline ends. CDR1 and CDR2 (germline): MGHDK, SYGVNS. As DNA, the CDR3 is TGTGCCAGCGGACGCAGGGGAGAGACCCAGTACTTC. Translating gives CASGRRGETQYF.

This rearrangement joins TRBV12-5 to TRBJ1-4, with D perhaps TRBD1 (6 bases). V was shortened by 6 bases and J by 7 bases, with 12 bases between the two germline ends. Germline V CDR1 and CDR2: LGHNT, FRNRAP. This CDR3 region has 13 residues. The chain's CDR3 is CASGRGGGEKLFF. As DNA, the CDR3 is TGTGCTAGTGGCCGGGGGGGCGGTGAAAAACTGTTTTTT.

CDR3 amino acids: CASSFRDTINEKLFF. The DNA for the CDR3 is TGTGCCAGCAGTTTCCGGGACACGATTAATGAAAAACTGTTTTTT. This chain joins TRBV7-9 and TRBJ1-4; maybe TRBD1 (6 bases). This CDR3 contains 15 residues. Germline loops: CDR1 SEHNR, CDR2 FQNEAQ (reference sequence). The V gene lost 6 bases and the J gene lost 4 bases, with 15 bases spanning the gap.

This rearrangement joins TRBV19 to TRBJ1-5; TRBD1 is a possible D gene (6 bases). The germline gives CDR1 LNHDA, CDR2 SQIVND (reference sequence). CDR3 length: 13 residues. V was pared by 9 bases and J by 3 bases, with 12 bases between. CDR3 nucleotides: TGTGCCAGCGCGGGGGCCCTCAATCAGCCCCAGCATTTT. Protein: CASAGALNQPQHF.

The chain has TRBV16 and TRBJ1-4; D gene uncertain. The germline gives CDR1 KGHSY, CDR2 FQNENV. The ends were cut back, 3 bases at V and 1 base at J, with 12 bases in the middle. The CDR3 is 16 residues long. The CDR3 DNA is TGTGCCAGCAGCCACTTTTCGGGTGAAACTAATGAAAAACTGTTTTTT. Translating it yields CASSHFSGETNEKLFF.

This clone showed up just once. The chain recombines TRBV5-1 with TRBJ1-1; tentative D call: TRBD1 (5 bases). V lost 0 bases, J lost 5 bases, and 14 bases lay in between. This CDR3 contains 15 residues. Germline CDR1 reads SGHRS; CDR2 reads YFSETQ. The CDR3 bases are TGCGCCAGCAGCTTGGGTGAGCTCCGGGGGACTGAAGCTTTCTTT. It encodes CASSLGELRGTEAFF. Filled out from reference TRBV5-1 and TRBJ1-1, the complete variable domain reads KAGVTQTPRYLIKTRGQQVTLSCSPISGHRSVSWYQQTPGQGLQFLFEYFSETQRNKGNFPGRFSGRQFSNSRSEMNVSTLELGDSALYLCASSLGELRGTEAFFGQGTRLTVV.

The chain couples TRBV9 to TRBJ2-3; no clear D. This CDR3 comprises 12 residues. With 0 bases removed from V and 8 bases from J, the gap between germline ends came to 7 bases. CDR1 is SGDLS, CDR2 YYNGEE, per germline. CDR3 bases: TGTGCCAGCAGCGTAGAATCGGGTACGCAGTATTTT. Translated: CASSVESGTQYF.

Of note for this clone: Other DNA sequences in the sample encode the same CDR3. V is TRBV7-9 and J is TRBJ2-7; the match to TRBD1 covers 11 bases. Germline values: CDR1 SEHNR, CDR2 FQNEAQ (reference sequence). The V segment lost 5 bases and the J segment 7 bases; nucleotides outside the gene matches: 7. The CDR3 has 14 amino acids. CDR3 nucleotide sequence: TGTGCCAGCAGCCCAGGACAGGGGGCCGGGGAGCAGTACTTC. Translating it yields CASSPGQGAGEQYF. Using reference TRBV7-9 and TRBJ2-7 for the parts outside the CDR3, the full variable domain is DTGVSQNPRHKITKRGQNVTFRCDPISEHNRLYWYRQTLGQGPEFLTYFQNEAQLEKSRLLSDRFSAERPKGSFSTLEIQRTEQGDSAMYLCASSPGQGAGEQYFGPGTRLTVT.

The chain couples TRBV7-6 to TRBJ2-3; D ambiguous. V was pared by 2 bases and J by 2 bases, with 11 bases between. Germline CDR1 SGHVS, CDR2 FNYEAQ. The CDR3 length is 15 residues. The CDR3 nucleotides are TGTGCCAGCAGCTTATCAGTCTCAGACACAGATACGCAGTATTTT. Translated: CASSLSVSDTDTQYF.

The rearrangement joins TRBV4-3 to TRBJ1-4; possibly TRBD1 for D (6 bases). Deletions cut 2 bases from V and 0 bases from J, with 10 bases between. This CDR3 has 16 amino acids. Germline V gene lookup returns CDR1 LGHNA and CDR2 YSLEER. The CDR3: CASSQLTGSTNEKLFF. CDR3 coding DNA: TGCGCCAGCAGCCAATTAACAGGGTCAACTAATGAAAAACTGTTTTTT.

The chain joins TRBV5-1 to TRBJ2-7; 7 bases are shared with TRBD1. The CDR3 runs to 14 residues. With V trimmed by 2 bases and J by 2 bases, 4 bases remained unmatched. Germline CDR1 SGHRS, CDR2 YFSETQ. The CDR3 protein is CASSLNRGAYEQYF. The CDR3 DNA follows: TGCGCCAGCAGCTTAAACAGGGGAGCCTACGAGCAGTACTTC.

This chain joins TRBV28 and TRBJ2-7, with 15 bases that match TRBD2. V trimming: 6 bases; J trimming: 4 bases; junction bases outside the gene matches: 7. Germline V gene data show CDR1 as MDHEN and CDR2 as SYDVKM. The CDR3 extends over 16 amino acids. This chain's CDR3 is CASSMGLAGGGYEQYF. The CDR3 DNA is TGTGCCAGCAGCATGGGACTAGCGGGAGGAGGTTACGAGCAGTACTTC. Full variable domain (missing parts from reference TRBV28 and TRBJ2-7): DVKVTQSSRYLVKRTGEKVFLECVQDMDHENMFWYRQDPGLGLRLIYFSYDVKMKEKGDIPEGYSVSREKKERFSLILESASTNQTSMYLCASSMGLAGGGYEQYFGPGTRLTVT.

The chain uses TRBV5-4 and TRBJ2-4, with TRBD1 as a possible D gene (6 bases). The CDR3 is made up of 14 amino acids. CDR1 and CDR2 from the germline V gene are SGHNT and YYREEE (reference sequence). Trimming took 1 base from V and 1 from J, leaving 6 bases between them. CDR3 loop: CASSLTGAKNIQYF. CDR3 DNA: TGTGCCAGCAGCTTGACAGGGGCCAAAAACATTCAGTACTTC.

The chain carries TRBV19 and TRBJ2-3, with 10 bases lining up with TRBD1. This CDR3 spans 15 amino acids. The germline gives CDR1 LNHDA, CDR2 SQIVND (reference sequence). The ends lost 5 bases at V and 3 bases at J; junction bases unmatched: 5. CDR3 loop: CASSARDRGTDTQYF. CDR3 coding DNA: TGTGCCAGTAGTGCCCGGGACAGGGGTACAGATACGCAGTATTTT.

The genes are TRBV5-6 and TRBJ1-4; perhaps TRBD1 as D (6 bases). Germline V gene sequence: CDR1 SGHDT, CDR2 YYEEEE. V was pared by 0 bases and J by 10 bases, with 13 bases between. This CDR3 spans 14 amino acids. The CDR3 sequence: CASSLAQGRGKLFF. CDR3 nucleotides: TGTGCCAGCAGCTTGGCCCAGGGGCGAGGAAAACTGTTTTTT.

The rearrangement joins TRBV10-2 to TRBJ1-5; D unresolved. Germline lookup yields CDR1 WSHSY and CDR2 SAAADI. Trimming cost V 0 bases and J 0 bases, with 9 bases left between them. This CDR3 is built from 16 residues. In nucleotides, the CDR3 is TGCGCCAGCAGTGAGTCCCCCGGGAATAGCAATCAGCCCCAGCATTTT. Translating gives CASSESPGNSNQPQHF.

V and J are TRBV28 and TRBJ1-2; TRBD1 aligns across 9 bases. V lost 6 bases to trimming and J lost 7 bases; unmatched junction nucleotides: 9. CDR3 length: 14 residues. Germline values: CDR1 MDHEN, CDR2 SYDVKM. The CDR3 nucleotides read TGTGCCAGCAGAGCCACCGGGACAGGGTTTGGCTACACCTTC. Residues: CASRATGTGFGYTF.

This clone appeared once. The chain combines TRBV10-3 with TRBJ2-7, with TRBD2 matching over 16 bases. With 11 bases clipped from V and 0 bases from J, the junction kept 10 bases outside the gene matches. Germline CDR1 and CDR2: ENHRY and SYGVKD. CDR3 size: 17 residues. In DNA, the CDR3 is TGTGCCTCCTCCGGGACTAGCGGGAGGGCCGACTCCTACGAGCAGTACTTC. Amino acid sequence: CASSGTSGRADSYEQYF.

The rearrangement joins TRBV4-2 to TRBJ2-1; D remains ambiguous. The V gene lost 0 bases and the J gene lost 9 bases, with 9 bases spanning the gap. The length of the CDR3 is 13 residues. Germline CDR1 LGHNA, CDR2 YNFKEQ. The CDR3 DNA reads TGTGCCAGCAGCCAAGATGAAGCCGGTGAGCAGTTCTTC. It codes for CASSQDEAGEQFF.

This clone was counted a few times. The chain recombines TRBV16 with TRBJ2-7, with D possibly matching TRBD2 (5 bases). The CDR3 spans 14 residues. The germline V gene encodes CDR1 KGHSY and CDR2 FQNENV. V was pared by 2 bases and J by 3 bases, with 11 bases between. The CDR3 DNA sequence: TGTGCCAGCAGCCAAGGTAGCGAGCTCTACGAGCAGTACTTC. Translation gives CASSQGSELYEQYF. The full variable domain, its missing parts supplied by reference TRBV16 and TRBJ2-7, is GEEVAQTPKHLVRGEGQKAKLYCAPIKGHSYVFWYQQVLKNEFKFLISFQNENVFDETGMPKERFSAKCLPNSPCSLEIQATKLEDSAVYFCASSQGSELYEQYFGPGTRLTVT.

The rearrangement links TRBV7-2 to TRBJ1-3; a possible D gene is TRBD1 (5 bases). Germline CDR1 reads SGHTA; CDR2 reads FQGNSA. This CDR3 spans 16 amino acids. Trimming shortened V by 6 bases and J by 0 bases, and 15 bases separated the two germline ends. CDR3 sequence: CASRTTDSYSGNTIYF. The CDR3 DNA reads TGTGCCAGCAGAACCACCGACAGTTACTCTGGAAACACCATATATTTT.

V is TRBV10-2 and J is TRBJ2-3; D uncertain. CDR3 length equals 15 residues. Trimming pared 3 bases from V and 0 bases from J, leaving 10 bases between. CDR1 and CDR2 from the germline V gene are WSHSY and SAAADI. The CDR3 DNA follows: TGCGCCAGCAGTGACCCGGGTGCGAGCACAGATACGCAGTATTTT. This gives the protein CASSDPGASTDTQYF.